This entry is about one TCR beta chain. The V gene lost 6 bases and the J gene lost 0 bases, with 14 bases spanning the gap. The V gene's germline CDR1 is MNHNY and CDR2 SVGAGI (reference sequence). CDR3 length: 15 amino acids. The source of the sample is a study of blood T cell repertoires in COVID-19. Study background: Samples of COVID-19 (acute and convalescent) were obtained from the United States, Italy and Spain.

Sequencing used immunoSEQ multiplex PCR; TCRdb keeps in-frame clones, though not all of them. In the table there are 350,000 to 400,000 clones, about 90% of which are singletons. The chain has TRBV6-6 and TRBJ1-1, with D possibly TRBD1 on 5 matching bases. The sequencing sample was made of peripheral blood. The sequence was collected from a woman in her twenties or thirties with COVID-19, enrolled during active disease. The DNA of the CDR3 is TGTGCCAGCAGGCAAACAGGAAACATGAACACTGAAGCTTTCTTT. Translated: CASRQTGNMNTEAFF.